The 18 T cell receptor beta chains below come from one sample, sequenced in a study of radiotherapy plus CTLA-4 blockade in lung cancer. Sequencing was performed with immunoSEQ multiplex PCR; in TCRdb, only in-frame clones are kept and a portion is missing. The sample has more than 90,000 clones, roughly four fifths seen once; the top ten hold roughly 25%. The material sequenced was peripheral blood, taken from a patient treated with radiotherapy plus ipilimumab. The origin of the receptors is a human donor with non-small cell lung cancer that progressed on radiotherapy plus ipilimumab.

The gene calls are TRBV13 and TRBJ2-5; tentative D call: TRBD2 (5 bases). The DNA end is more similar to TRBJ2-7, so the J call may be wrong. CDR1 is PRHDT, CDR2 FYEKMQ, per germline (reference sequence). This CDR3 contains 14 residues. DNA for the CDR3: TGTGCCAGCAGCTTAGGAGGACTTGGCTACGAGCAGTACTTC. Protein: CASSLGGLGYEQYF.

The CDR3: CASSPPVGGTNYNEQFF. As DNA, the CDR3 is TGTGCCAGCTCACCACCGGTGGGCGGGACGAACTACAATGAGCAGTTCTTC. The rearrangement joins TRBV18 to TRBJ2-1, with a tentative D call TRBD2 (6 bases). The CDR3 sequence is 17 residues long. Trimming left V 0 bases short and J 3 bases short, with 15 bases between. From germline, CDR1 is KGHSH and CDR2 LQKENI. Looking up the rest from reference TRBV18 and TRBJ2-1 gives the full variable domain: NAGVMQNPRHLVRRRGQEARLRCSPMKGHSHVYWYRQLPEEGLKFMVYLQKENIIDESGMPKERFSAEFPKEGPSILRIQQVVRGDSAAYFCASSPPVGGTNYNEQFFGPGTRLTVL.

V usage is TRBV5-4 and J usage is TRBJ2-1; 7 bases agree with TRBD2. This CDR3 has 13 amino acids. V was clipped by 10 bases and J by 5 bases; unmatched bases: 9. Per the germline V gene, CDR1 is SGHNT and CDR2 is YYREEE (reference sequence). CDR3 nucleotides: TGTGCCTTTGAAAGCGGGATTAACAATGAGCAGTTCTTC. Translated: CAFESGINNEQFF.

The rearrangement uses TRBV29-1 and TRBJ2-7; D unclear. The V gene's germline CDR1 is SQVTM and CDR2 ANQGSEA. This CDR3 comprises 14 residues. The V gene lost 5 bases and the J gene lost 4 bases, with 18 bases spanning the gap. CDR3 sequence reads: CSVKSSGGRYEQYF. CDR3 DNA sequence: TGCAGCGTTAAATCCTCTGGTGGTCGGTACGAGCAGTACTTC.

The CDR3 DNA reads TGTGCCAGCAGCCAAGGCCTTTTCCAAGAGACCCAGTACTTC. Translated, it gives CASSQGLFQETQYF. The chain joins TRBV4-2 to TRBJ2-5, with unresolved D. This CDR3 is 14 amino acids long. The germline V and J ends were trimmed by 1 base and 1 base, with 7 bases remaining between them. Germline values: CDR1 LGHNA, CDR2 YNFKEQ.

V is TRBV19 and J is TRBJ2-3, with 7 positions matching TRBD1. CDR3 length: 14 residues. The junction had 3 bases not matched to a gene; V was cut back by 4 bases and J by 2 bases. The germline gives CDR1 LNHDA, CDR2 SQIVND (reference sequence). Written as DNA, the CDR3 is TGTGCCAGTAGTAAGGGGGCCGTCACAGATACGCAGTATTTT. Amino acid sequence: CASSKGAVTDTQYF. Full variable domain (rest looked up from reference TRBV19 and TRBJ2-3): DGGITQSPKYLFRKEGQNVTLSCEQNLNHDAMYWYRQDPGQGLRLIYYSQIVNDFQKGDIAEGYSVSREKKESFPLTVTSAQKNPTAFYLCASSKGAVTDTQYFGPGTRLTVL.

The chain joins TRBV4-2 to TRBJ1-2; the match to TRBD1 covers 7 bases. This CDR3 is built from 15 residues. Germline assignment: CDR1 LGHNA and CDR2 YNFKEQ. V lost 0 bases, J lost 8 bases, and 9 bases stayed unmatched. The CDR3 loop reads CASSQDMRGQWGYTF. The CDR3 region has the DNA TGTGCCAGCAGCCAAGATATGAGGGGACAGTGGGGCTACACCTTC.

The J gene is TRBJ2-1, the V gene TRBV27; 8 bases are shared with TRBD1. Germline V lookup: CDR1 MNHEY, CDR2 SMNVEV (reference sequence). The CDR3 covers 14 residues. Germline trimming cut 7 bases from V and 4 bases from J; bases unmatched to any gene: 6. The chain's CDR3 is CASNGQGAYNEQFF. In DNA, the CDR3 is TGTGCCAGCAATGGCCAGGGGGCTTACAATGAGCAGTTCTTC.

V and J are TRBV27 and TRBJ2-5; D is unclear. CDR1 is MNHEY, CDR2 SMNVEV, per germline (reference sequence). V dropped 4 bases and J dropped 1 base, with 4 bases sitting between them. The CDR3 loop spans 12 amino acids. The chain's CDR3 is CASSSGQETQYF. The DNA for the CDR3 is TGTGCCAGCAGTTCAGGCCAAGAGACCCAGTACTTC.

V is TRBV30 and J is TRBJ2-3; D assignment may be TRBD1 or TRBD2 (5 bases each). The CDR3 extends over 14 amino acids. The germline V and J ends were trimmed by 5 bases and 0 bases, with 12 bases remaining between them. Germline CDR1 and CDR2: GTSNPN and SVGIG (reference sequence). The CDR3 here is CAWGGTVSTDTQYF. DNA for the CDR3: TGTGCCTGGGGGGGTACCGTTAGCACAGATACGCAGTATTTT.

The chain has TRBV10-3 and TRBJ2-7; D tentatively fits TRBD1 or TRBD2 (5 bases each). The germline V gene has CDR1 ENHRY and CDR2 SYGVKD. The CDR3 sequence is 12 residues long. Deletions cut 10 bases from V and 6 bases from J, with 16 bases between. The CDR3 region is CASSGTDSEQYF. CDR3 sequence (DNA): TGTGCCAGTTCAGGGACGGACTCCGAGCAGTACTTC.

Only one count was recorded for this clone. The CDR3 sequence is CASSYSTEAFF. CDR3 nucleotides: TGTGCCAGCAGTTACTCGACTGAAGCTTTCTTT. The chain combines TRBV6-6 with TRBJ1-1, with D hard to call. CDR3 length equals 11 residues. V was clipped by 0 bases and J by 5 bases, with 1 base between them. CDR1 is MNHNY and CDR2 is SVGAGI in the germline V gene (reference sequence).

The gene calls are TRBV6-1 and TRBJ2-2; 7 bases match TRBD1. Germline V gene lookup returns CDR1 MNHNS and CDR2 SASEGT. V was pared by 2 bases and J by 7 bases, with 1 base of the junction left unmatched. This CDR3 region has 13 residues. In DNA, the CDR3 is TGTGCCAGCAGTGAAACAGGGGTCGGGGAGCTGTTTTTT. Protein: CASSETGVGELFF.

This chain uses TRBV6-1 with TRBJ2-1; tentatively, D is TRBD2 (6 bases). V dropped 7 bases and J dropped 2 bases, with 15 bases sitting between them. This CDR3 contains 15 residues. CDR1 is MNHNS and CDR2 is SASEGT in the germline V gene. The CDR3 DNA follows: TGTGCCAGCACCAGCGGGCGGCTAGCCTACAATGAGCAGTTCTTC. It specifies CASTSGRLAYNEQFF.

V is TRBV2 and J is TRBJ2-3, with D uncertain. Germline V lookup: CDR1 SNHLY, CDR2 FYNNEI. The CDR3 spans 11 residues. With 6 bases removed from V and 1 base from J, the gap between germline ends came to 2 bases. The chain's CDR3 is CASRRTDTQYF. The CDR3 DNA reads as TGTGCCAGCAGGCGCACAGATACGCAGTATTTT.

CDR3 sequence (DNA): TGTGCCAGCAGCTTAGTAGGAGTGGAGCAGTACGTC. This encodes CASSLVGVEQYV. This sequence joins TRBV7-8 and TRBJ2-7, with D unresolved. CDR1 is SGHVS, CDR2 FQNEAQ, per germline. Trimming removed 1 base at V and 7 bases at J, with 8 bases between. This CDR3 region has 12 residues.

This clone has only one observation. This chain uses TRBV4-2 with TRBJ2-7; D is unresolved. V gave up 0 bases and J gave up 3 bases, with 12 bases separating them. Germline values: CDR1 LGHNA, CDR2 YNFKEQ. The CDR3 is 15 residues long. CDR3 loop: CASSQDPHGSYEQYF. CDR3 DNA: TGTGCCAGCAGCCAAGATCCCCACGGCAGCTACGAGCAGTACTTC.

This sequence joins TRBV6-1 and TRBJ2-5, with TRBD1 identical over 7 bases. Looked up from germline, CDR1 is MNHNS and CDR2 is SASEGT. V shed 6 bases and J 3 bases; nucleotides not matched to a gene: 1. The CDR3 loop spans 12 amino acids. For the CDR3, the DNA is TGTGCCAGCAGCGACAGGGAAGAGACCCAGTACTTC. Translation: CASSDREETQYF.